This T cell receptor (beta chain) emerged from a study of cytomegalovirus exposure and HLA in healthy donors. PCR employed 60 Vbeta and 13 Jbeta primers. Profiled with immunoSEQ multiplex PCR; TCRdb holds only in-frame clones, not every one. The profile covers approximately 90,000 clones, with 77% appearing a single time and roughly 5% taken by the ten largest. The source is a woman between 35 and 50 years old in good health and CMV-seronegative. Sequencing used PBMCs.

CDR3 in DNA: TGCGCCAGCAGCCAAAGTCTAGCGGGGGGCGTGAAGACAGATACGCAGTATTTT. Its protein is CASSQSLAGGVKTDTQYF. The chain recombines TRBV4-3 with TRBJ2-3, with 11 positions matching TRBD2. The V gene's germline CDR1 is LGHNA and CDR2 YSLEER. The CDR3 has 18 residues. The V gene end was trimmed by 2 bases and the J gene end by 3 bases; junction bases not matched to a gene: 10.